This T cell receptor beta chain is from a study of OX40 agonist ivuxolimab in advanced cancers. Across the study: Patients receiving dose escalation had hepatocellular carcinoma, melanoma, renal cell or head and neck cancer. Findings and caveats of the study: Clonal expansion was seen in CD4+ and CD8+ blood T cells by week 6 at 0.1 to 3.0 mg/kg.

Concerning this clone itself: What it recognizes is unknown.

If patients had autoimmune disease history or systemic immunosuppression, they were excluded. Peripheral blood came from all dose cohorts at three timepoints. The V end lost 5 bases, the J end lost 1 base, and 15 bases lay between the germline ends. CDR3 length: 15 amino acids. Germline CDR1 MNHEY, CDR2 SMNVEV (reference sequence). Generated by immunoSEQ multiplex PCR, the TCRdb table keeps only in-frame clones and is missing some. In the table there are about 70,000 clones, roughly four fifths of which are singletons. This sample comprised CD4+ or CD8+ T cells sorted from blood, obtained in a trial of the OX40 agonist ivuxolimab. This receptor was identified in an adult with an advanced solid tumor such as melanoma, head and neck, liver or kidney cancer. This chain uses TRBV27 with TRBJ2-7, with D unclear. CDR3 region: CASSDGRHRSYEQYF. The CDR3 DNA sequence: TGTGCCAGCAGTGATGGACGGCACCGGTCCTACGAGCAGTACTTC.